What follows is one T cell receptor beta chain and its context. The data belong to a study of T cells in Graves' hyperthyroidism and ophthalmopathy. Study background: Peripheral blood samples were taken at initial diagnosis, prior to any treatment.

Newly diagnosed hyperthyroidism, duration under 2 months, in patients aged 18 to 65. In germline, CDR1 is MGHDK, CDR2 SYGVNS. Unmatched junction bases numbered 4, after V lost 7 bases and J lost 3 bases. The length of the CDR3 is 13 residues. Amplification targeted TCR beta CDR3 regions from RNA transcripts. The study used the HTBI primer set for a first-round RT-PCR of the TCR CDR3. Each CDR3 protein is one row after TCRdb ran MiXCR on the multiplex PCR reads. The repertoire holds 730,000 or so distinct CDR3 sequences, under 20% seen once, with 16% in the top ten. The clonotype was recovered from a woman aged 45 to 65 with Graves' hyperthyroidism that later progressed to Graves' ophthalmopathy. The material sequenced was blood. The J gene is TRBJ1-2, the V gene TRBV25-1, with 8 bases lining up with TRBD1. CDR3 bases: TGTGCCAGCACAGGGGGCAATTACTATGGCTACACCTTC. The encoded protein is CASTGGNYYGYTF.